The text below deals with one T cell receptor (beta chain). This CDR3 has 14 amino acids. Germline assignment: CDR1 SGHVS and CDR2 FNYEAQ. TCRdb re-called the PCR reads through MiXCR, storing one row per CDR3 protein. The sample has 15,000 or so distinct CDR3 sequences, more than 50% seen once. The data stem from a study of tumor-infiltrating lymphocytes in oesophageal squamous cell carcinoma. The sample comprised esophageal tumor tissue. The receptor was derived from a female donor with esophageal squamous cell carcinoma. This chain links TRBV7-6 with TRBJ2-7; D is possibly TRBD2 (6 bases). The J call may not be correct, given that the DNA end is closer to TRBJ2-1. Written as DNA, the CDR3 is TGTGCCAGCAGCTTTGGGGGGATCTCCTACGAGCAGTTCTTC. Amino acids: CASSFGGISYEQFF.